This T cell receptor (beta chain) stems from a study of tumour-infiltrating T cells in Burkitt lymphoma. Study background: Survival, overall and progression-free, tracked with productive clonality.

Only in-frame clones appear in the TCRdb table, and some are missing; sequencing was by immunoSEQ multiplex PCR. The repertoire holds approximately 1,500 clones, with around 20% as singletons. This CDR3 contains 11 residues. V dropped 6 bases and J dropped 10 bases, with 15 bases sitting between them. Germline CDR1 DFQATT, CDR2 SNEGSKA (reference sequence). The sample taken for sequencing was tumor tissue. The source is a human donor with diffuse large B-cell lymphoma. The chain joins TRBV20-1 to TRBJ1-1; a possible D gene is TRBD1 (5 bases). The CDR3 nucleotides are TGCAGTGCGGATAGGGGAGTCGCAGCTTTCTTT. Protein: CSADRGVAAFF.